This TCR beta chain was identified in a study of cytomegalovirus exposure and HLA in healthy donors. The primer mix had 60 Vbeta and 13 Jbeta primers. Method: immunoSEQ multiplex PCR; TCRdb's copy keeps in-frame clones and lacks some. This table holds about 160,000 clones, 75% to 85% found once. Study findings and constraints: A later analysis reported that several of the most significant clusters appeared to be linked to common viral pathogens, among them Epstein-Barr virus. As immune exposure information, only CMV serostatus was available.

While unrecorded immune exposures were likely, the donors were nominally healthy when sampled. The V and J ends lost 3 bases and 4 bases respectively, with 12 bases between them. The length of the CDR3 is 15 residues. CDR1 SGHDN and CDR2 FVKESK come from the germline V gene. Of note for this clone: Its target is unknown.

V gene TRBV14 combines with J gene TRBJ2-2; the D gene is possibly TRBD2 (5 bases). Input material: PBMCs. The receptor comes from a man aged 30 to 45 in good health and CMV-seronegative. CDR3 in DNA: TGTGCCAGCAGCCACCGGACTGTTCGCACCGGGGAGCTGTTTTTT. Translation: CASSHRTVRTGELFF.